This TCR beta chain was sequenced for a study of response to subunit inactivated influenza vaccine. TCRdb used MiXCR to reprocess the RT-PCR reads, holding one entry per CDR3 protein. The sample records about 500,000 distinct CDR3 sequences, approximately 7.7% being singletons. As regards this clonotype: Antigen: not known.

Study results and caveats: A suggestion made by the authors is that each seasonal influenza vaccination recruits few new T cells.

This CDR3 is 11 amino acids long. Germline-derived CDR1 and CDR2 are SQVTM and ANQGSEA. V lost 7 bases and J 0 bases, leaving 6 bases between the germline ends. The sequence was collected from a man aged 45-69 years who received an inactivated influenza vaccine. The sequenced sample was PBMCs from blood, obtained roughly 24 months after vaccination. V is TRBV29-1 and J is TRBJ1-1; D ambiguous. The CDR3 DNA sequence: TGCAGCGCACATTTGAACACTGAAGCTTTCTTT. It encodes CSAHLNTEAFF.